The following is a T cell receptor beta chain sequence with its context. Its target is unknown. Trimming removed 5 bases from V and 6 bases from J; junction bases left unmatched: 6. The germline V gene encodes CDR1 SGHVS and CDR2 FNYEAQ. This CDR3 is built from 14 residues. The sample originates from a study of shared clonotypes between healthy human individuals. General study results and limits: A generally larger estimated richness was seen in naive subsets than in memory subsets.

In the sorted-subset replicate PCRs, approximately 200 ng DNA, some 30,000 T cell genomes, was used. Repertoires were generated with immunoSEQ multiplex PCR, while TCRdb's copy carries only in-frame clones and drops some. The sample contains more than 2,000,000 clones, approximately 93% of which appear only once. The chain recombines TRBV7-6 with TRBJ1-5; 8 nucleotides line up with TRBD1. The TCR originated in a man aged 18 to 29 in good health. Some clones in this sample may be carry-over from other donors' samples. The specimen was naive CD4+ T cells from PBMCs. Subset here: CD45RA+ positively selected. CDR3: CASSTSGGSQPQHF. Written as DNA, the CDR3 is TGTGCCAGCAGCACCTCAGGGGGCAGTCAGCCCCAGCATTTT.